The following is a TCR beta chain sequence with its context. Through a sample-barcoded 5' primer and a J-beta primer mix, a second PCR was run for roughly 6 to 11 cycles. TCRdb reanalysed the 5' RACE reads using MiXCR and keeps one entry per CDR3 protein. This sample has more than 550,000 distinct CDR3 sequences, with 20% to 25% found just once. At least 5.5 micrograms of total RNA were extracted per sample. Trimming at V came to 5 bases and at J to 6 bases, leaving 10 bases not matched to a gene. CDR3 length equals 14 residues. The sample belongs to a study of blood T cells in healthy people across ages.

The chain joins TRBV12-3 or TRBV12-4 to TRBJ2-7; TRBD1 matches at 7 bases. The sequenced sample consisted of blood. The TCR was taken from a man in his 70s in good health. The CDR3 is CASSADRVLREQYF. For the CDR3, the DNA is TGTGCCAGCAGTGCCGACAGGGTGTTGCGCGAGCAGTACTTC.